The 28 T cell receptor beta chains below come from one sample, sequenced in a study of cytomegalovirus exposure and HLA in healthy donors. With 60 Vbeta and 13 Jbeta primers, the PCR was carried out. Profiled with immunoSEQ multiplex PCR; TCRdb holds only in-frame clones, not every one. This sample has approximately 150,000 clones; 75% occur once, and the top ten carry over 9%. The specimen sequenced was PBMCs. The receptors shown here come from a man younger than 35 in good health and CMV-seropositive.

This chain links TRBV5-6 with TRBJ1-2; D possibly corresponds to TRBD1 (6 bases). Germline-derived CDR1 and CDR2 are SGHDT and YYEEEE. Trimming removed 6 bases at V and 8 bases at J, with 17 bases between. The CDR3 loop spans 13 amino acids. The CDR3 DNA reads TGTGCCAGCACTAGGGGGAGGGCAGAGGGCTACACCTTC. It codes for CASTRGRAEGYTF.

The chain is built from TRBV28 and TRBJ2-7; 10 bases are a match to TRBD2. Per germline, CDR1 MDHEN and CDR2 SYDVKM. The CDR3 sequence is 19 residues long. V shed 4 bases, J shed 4 bases, and the junction held 19 bases outside the gene matches. This CDR3 reads CASSSLSLKQREGLYEQYF. The CDR3 DNA is TGTGCCAGCAGTTCCCTGAGCCTAAAACAGCGGGAGGGCCTGTACGAGCAGTACTTC.

This chain joins TRBV5-6 and TRBJ1-1; D uncertain. The CDR3 is 17 residues long. The V gene lost 3 bases and the J gene lost 3 bases, with 21 bases spanning the gap. Germline values: CDR1 SGHDT, CDR2 YYEEEE. CDR3 region: CASSSRRGWGLDTEAFF. As DNA, the CDR3 is TGTGCCAGCAGCTCCCGACGGGGTTGGGGTCTGGACACTGAAGCTTTCTTT. Complete variable domain (other parts from reference TRBV5-6 and TRBJ1-1): DAGVTQSPTHLIKTRGQQVTLRCSPKSGHDTVSWYQQALGQGPQFIFQYYEEEERQRGNFPDRFSGHQFPNYSSELNVNALLLGDSALYLCASSSRRGWGLDTEAFFGQGTRLTVV.

This rearrangement joins TRBV19 to TRBJ2-1; possible D gene TRBD2, 5 bases. Trimming pared 4 bases from V and 6 bases from J, leaving 7 bases between. The CDR3 loop spans 12 amino acids. CDR1 is LNHDA, CDR2 SQIVND, per germline (reference sequence). The CDR3 region has the DNA TGTGCCAGTAGTAGGACTGTCAATGAGCAGTTCTTC. The encoded protein is CASSRTVNEQFF.

This chain uses TRBV5-1 with TRBJ2-1, with 12 bases lining up with TRBD2. The CDR3 runs to 18 residues. V shed 0 bases, J shed 4 bases, and the junction held 8 bases outside the gene matches. CDR1 is SGHRS, CDR2 YFSETQ, per germline. The CDR3 DNA reads TGCGCCAGCAGCTTGGCCTTTATGGGACTAGCGGGTTACAATGAGCAGTTCTTC. Its protein is CASSLAFMGLAGYNEQFF. Variable domain in full (rest from reference TRBV5-1 and TRBJ2-1): KAGVTQTPRYLIKTRGQQVTLSCSPISGHRSVSWYQQTPGQGLQFLFEYFSETQRNKGNFPGRFSGRQFSNSRSEMNVSTLELGDSALYLCASSLAFMGLAGYNEQFFGPGTRLTVL.

This clone was recorded only once. This chain connects TRBV6-1 to TRBJ1-4, with a tentative D call TRBD1 (5 bases). The CDR3 is made up of 14 amino acids. The germline V and J ends were trimmed by 8 bases and 4 bases, with 14 bases remaining between them. In germline, CDR1 is MNHNS, CDR2 SASEGT. DNA for the CDR3: TGTGCCAGCGGCCAACAGGCAAATAATGAAAAACTGTTTTTT. Encoded protein: CASGQQANNEKLFF.

The chain is built from TRBV21-1 and TRBJ2-5; the table's D call of TRBD2 was not tested on the DNA. TRBV21-1 is shown as a pseudogene. CDR3 length: 17 amino acids. CDR3 protein: CASSKGEGRCREETQYF. The CDR3 DNA reads as TGTGCCAGCAGCAAGGGGGAGGGCAGGTGCAGGGAAGAGACCCAGTACTTC.

J is TRBJ2-5 and V is TRBV29-1; 9 bases agree with TRBD2. With the DNA end fitting TRBJ2-7 better, the J assignment may be wrong. Germline lookup yields CDR1 SQVTM and CDR2 ANQGSEA. The CDR3 covers 16 residues. CDR3 sequence reads: CSVEDPTSGSSYEQYF. The CDR3 DNA is TGCAGCGTTGAAGACCCGACTAGCGGCTCCTCCTACGAGCAGTACTTC.

This clone came up once. The CDR3 DNA follows: TGTGCCAGCAGCTTATCGTTCGGGTCTCGCACTGAAGCTTTCTTT. Protein product: CASSLSFGSRTEAFF. The V gene is TRBV7-2, the J gene TRBJ1-1; the D is unclear. The CDR3 spans 15 residues. V lost 2 bases, J lost 4 bases, and 14 bases lay in between. Germline V CDR1 and CDR2: SGHTA, FQGNSA.

Only one count was recorded for this clone. The chain carries TRBV4-1 and TRBJ2-7; 14 bases line up with TRBD2. The CDR3 runs to 21 residues. J lost 2 bases, V lost 2 bases, and 17 bases had no gene match. Germline V gene lookup returns CDR1 MGHRA and CDR2 YSYEKL. CDR3 loop: CASSQTRTGTSGRRLPYEQYF. The CDR3 DNA reads TGCGCCAGCAGCCAAACAAGGACCGGGACTAGCGGGAGAAGGTTGCCCTACGAGCAGTACTTC.

In this sample, this clone turned up a few times. The chain carries TRBV6-5 and TRBJ2-5; 8 nucleotides align to TRBD1. The CDR3 contains 13 residues. Germline V gene lookup returns CDR1 MNHEY and CDR2 SVGAGI. The V gene end was trimmed by 6 bases and the J gene end by 4 bases; junction bases not matched to a gene: 4. CDR3 sequence: CASRGQAGETQYF. CDR3 nucleotide sequence: TGTGCCAGCAGGGGACAGGCGGGAGAGACCCAGTACTTC.

V is TRBV29-1 and J is TRBJ1-1, with no clear D. Trimming removed 7 bases from V and 1 base from J, with 13 bases in between. This CDR3 has 13 residues. Germline loops: CDR1 SQVTM, CDR2 ANQGSEA. This chain's CDR3 is CSAGSPRNTEAFF. The DNA for the CDR3 is TGCAGCGCTGGCTCCCCTCGGAACACTGAAGCTTTCTTT.

The chain combines TRBV6-1 with TRBJ2-1, with 12 nucleotides matching TRBD1. The CDR3 has 22 residues. CDR1 and CDR2 from the germline V gene are MNHNS and SASEGT. V lost 0 bases and J lost 4; bases outside the gene matches: 19. Here the CDR3 DNA reads TGTGCCAGCAGTGAAGCGGGCGGGACAGGGGGCTGGTGGGAGGCCCGATACAATGAGCAGTTCTTC. Its protein product is CASSEAGGTGGWWEARYNEQFF.

The chain uses TRBV27 and TRBJ2-6; 7 bases match TRBD1. There are 17 residues in the CDR3. The V and J ends lost 5 bases and 1 base, in that order; junction bases with no gene match: 8. Looked up from germline, CDR1 is MNHEY and CDR2 is SMNVEV (reference sequence). The CDR3, as DNA: TGTGCCAGCAGTGTCCGGGACAGCGCTTCTGGGGCCAACGTCCTGACTTTC. It is translated as CASSVRDSASGANVLTF.

This clone was counted only a few times. V usage is TRBV4-2 and J usage is TRBJ2-3, with 9 nucleotides matching TRBD2. V gave up 4 bases and J gave up 2 bases; unmatched junction bases: 19. Germline V lookup: CDR1 LGHNA, CDR2 YNFKEQ. The CDR3 is 20 amino acids. CDR3 coding DNA: TGTGCCAGCAGCCGGAACCTAGCGGGAATCACCCGTCAACCCACAGATACGCAGTATTTT. This sequence encodes CASSRNLAGITRQPTDTQYF.

The chain joins TRBV5-1 to TRBJ2-1; 12 bases map to TRBD2. V lost 2 bases to trimming and J lost 6 bases; unmatched junction nucleotides: 6. Germline values: CDR1 SGHRS, CDR2 YFSETQ. The CDR3 length is 16 residues. The CDR3 coding sequence is TGCGCCAGCAGCTTAACTAGCGGGAGGCAGGCCAATGAGCAGTTCTTC. It encodes CASSLTSGRQANEQFF.

The chain recombines TRBV19 with TRBJ1-5; TRBD1 aligns across 7 bases. V lost 1 base, J lost 3 bases, and 3 bases stayed unmatched. The CDR3 has 15 residues. Germline V lookup: CDR1 LNHDA, CDR2 SQIVND (reference sequence). DNA for the CDR3: TGTGCCAGTAGTATAGTTACAGGGGTCAATCAGCCCCAGCATTTT. Translation: CASSIVTGVNQPQHF.

This chain joins TRBV7-9 and TRBJ1-2, with TRBD1 matching over 7 bases. CDR3 length: 12 amino acids. Germline-derived CDR1 and CDR2 are SEHNR and FQNEAQ (reference sequence). With 6 bases clipped from V and 7 bases from J, the junction kept 5 bases outside the gene matches. CDR3 nucleotides: TGTGCCAGCAGTGTTGAGGGGGCTGGCTACACCTTC. This encodes CASSVEGAGYTF.

V and J are TRBV7-6 and TRBJ1-1; TRBD1 might be the D (6 bases). The CDR3 has 14 amino acids. Germline lookup yields CDR1 SGHVS and CDR2 FNYEAQ. The V end was cut by 1 base, the J end by 5 bases, with 11 bases between. The CDR3: CASSLGAGVTEAFF. DNA of the CDR3: TGTGCCAGCAGCTTAGGAGCAGGGGTAACTGAAGCTTTCTTT.

The J gene is TRBJ1-4, the V gene TRBV30; D is possibly TRBD1 (5 bases). V shed 4 bases and J shed 3 bases, with 18 bases lying between them. Germline CDR1 and CDR2: GTSNPN and SVGIG (reference sequence). There are 16 residues in the CDR3. CDR3 sequence (DNA): TGTGCCTGGAAAGGAGGGGCCAAAGCGGCTAATGAAAAACTGTTTTTT. Its protein product is CAWKGGAKAANEKLFF.

The CDR3 nucleotides are TGTGCCAGCAGCCAAGTAGGCGGAGATACGCAGTATTTT. It encodes CASSQVGGDTQYF. The chain has TRBV14 and TRBJ2-3; D is ambiguous. The CDR3 length is 13 residues. The V and J ends lost 1 base and 5 bases respectively, with 7 bases between them. Germline CDR1 is SGHDN and CDR2 is FVKESK.

The chain combines TRBV11-2 with TRBJ1-1; no clear D. Per germline, CDR1 SGHAT and CDR2 FQNNGV. Trimming shortened V by 0 bases and J by 0 bases, and 11 bases separated the two germline ends. This CDR3 comprises 16 residues. In DNA form, the CDR3 reads TGTGCCAGCAGCTTAGAGAATGCGAAGTTGAACACTGAAGCTTTCTTT. Translation: CASSLENAKLNTEAFF.

This clone is a singleton in its sample. The chain uses TRBV27 and TRBJ2-4, with D possibly being TRBD2 (6 bases). CDR1 is MNHEY and CDR2 is SMNVEV in the germline V gene (reference sequence). V lost 4 bases and J lost 10, with 20 bases in between. The CDR3 extends over 15 amino acids. The CDR3 loop reads CASSSFIAGSKIQYF. DNA for the CDR3: TGTGCCAGCAGTTCGTTCATTGCCGGGAGTAAAATTCAGTACTTC.

The CDR3, as DNA: TGTGCCAGCAGCTCTCTCAGGGGGTCTGAAAAACTGTTTTTT. The encoded protein is CASSSLRGSEKLFF. The chain uses TRBV28 and TRBJ1-4, with 7 bases matching TRBD1. The CDR3 runs 14 residues. Germline trimming cut 6 bases from V and 7 bases from J; bases unmatched to any gene: 8. Germline CDR1 and CDR2: MDHEN and SYDVKM.

This chain joins TRBV15 and TRBJ2-1; 11 nucleotides line up with TRBD2. Unmatched junction bases numbered 4, after V lost 0 bases and J lost 6 bases. This CDR3 spans 16 amino acids. The V gene's germline CDR1 is LNHNV and CDR2 YYDKDF (reference sequence). CDR3 in amino acids: CATSREGLAVFNEQFF. The CDR3 coding sequence is TGTGCCACCAGCAGAGAGGGACTAGCGGTATTCAATGAGCAGTTCTTC.

The chain links TRBV5-1 to TRBJ1-1; 7 bases are shared with TRBD1. Germline V gene lookup returns CDR1 SGHRS and CDR2 YFSETQ. The V segment lost 4 bases and the J segment 7 bases; nucleotides outside the gene matches: 7. The CDR3 loop spans 13 amino acids. CDR3 sequence reads: CASSPRDSNEAFF. CDR3 coding DNA: TGCGCCAGCAGCCCACGGGACAGTAATGAAGCTTTCTTT.

This clone was counted between two and nine times. This likely comes from a read error, as the CDR3 has no conserved phenylalanine or tryptophan at its end. It is unclear where the CDR3 begins or ends on the DNA, so no DNA is shown, and the CDR3 is as TCRdb lists it. The V gene is TRBV11-1, the J gene TRBJ2-7; TRBD1, the D gene given by the table, was not confirmed from the DNA. The CDR3 totals 10 residues, both ends included. In germline, CDR1 is SGHAT, CDR2 FQDESV (reference sequence). The CDR3 loop is CASSLTGTTS.

The rearrangement joins TRBV11-2 to TRBJ1-4; 7 bases map to TRBD1. Germline V gene sequence: CDR1 SGHAT, CDR2 FQNNGV. CDR3 length: 16 amino acids. With V trimmed by 6 bases and J by 6 bases, 13 bases remained unmatched. The CDR3 spells CASRVGYRGSHEKLFF. CDR3 in DNA: TGTGCCAGCAGGGTAGGCTACAGGGGTTCGCATGAAAAACTGTTTTTT.